This T cell receptor beta chain was sequenced during a study of cytomegalovirus exposure and HLA in healthy donors (dated by TCRdb to about 2017). At the level of the whole study: According to an earlier analysis of several hundred of the donors, about 179 million T cells yielded roughly 110 million unique TCR beta sequences and approximately 280 Gb of sequence data. About 280 gigabases of sequencing data and around 80 million unique TCR sequences made up an early release that covered around 640 HLA-typed donors. The genetic ancestry cluster associated with self-reported Caucasian donors included over 65% of the 398 genotyped donors. The study aimed to test whether signatures of past pathogen exposure could be identified by cataloging public T cell receptors. The T cell repertoires of several hundred subjects were profiled by immunosequencing and related to cytomegalovirus serostatus. Besides the first cohort of around 700 subjects, a separate validation cohort made up of 120 or so different subjects was used. To predict cytomegalovirus infection status, the study combined high-throughput TCR immunosequencing, statistical association of individual TCRs with disease status, and machine learning. A later analysis re-examined previously published TCR beta repertoires from just over 650 donors and added high-resolution HLA genotyping to investigate patterns of TCR occurrence. In the later analysis, no new phenotypic data were used to find candidate immune exposures; instead, reliance was placed on TCR beta sequences and their occurrence across donors. In an earlier analysis of roughly 580 of the donors, high-throughput TCR beta sequencing was used to judge whether each TCR beta V gene segment behaved as functional or pseudogenic. Donor age, sex, ethnicity and CMV serostatus were compiled alongside the repertoire data. A later genetic analysis took genome-wide SNP genotypes for about three fifths of the 666 donors and used that subset as a discovery cohort. Every repertoire in the discovery cohort had been generated on one and the same sequencing platform. HLA typing included class I and class II loci at four-digit resolution. Typing coverage differed by locus: A, B, C, DRB1 and DQB1 were typed in roughly 629-640 donors, DQA1 in roughly 500, DPA1 in 600 to 610, and DPB1 in just under 480. A handful of DR-DQ haplotypes were handled as single units for association and clustering because linkage in the cohort was strong. Among several hundred genotyped donors of the cohort, an average of approximately 240,000 unique TCR beta nucleotide sequences was sequenced per donor, of which roughly 17% were non-productive. General study outcomes and caveats: The only immune exposure information available for the cohort was CMV serostatus. An association between a missense DCLRE1C variant and V-gene and J-gene trimming of TCR beta chains was found in a later genetic analysis and replicated in an independent cohort. In a later analysis, HLA-associated TCR beta chains showed more clonal expansion and lower generation probabilities than non-associated chains that were equally common. A later analysis associated about 17,000 TCR beta sequences with specific HLA alleles at a false discovery rate of 0.05. Roughly uniform sequencing depth across donors was assumed in presence/absence analyses, although this assumption may not hold. Some IMGT-functional V segments, including TRBV6-2 and TRBV6-3, could not be distinguished by the 87-base-pair reads and were therefore excluded. The authors suggested that the approach could potentially be extended to other disease states and immunological phenotypes. Broadly in line with IMGT annotations, most TCR beta V segments showed up in productive rearrangements about 87% or about 30% of the time in an earlier analysis of several hundred of the donors. A later analysis found that TCR association rates varied across HLA loci, with DRB1 alleles showing the most associated TCRs and HLA-C alleles the fewest. In both the original and validation cohorts, the classifier was reported to diagnose cytomegalovirus status with high specificity and sensitivity. Correlated functional status among segregating V segments might be attributable to linkage disequilibrium, but an unknown experimental factor could not be ruled out. A further reported finding was that TCR beta sequences accurately predicted the HLA-A and HLA-B alleles for most subjects in the first cohort. A few of the identified cytomegalovirus-associated TCR beta chains were confirmed in vitro to be specific for cytomegalovirus antigens. A cluster of highly shared sequence variants was judged likely to be a technical artifact of the sequencing pipeline. In a later genetic analysis, fewer N-insertions in productive TCRs were reported among donors in an Asian-associated ancestry cluster than the roughly 700-donor mean. Because some donors lacked HLA typing at each locus, the association tests relied only on the typed subset. A total of 164 TCR beta chains were listed by the study as associated with cytomegalovirus. The cohort was sequenced for TCR beta chains only, and without alpha or paired-chain data the features that could be detected were limited. According to a later analysis, most CMV-associated TCR beta chains appeared to be HLA-restricted, and the HLA associations seemed to be driven largely by CMV exposure. Most TCR sequences were observed very rarely across donors, whereas some public TCRs were present in many individuals. When HLA alleles, especially DR and DQ, strongly co-occurred, attributing TCR associations to individual alleles was difficult. The earlier analysis of 587 of the donors excluded 15 to 20 rarely observed V segments, including chromosome 9 orphons, because counts were too low. Several of the top co-occurrence clusters appeared to be linked to parvovirus B19, influenza, CMV and Epstein-Barr virus, according to a later analysis.

The germline V gene encodes CDR1 SQVTM and CDR2 ANQGSEA. V loses 3 bases of germline sequence and J loses 3 bases, and the interval between the two ends is 18 bases. The CDR3 has 16 amino acids, counting the end cysteine and phenylalanine. The sequence is cut down to CDR3 DNA, 48 bases in frame from base 1. Notes on this clone: Its antigen remains undetermined. Base qualities are missing; no much larger clone stands one base away.

Library generation was performed with the immunoSEQ multiplex PCR assay. For the multiplex PCR, a mixture combining 60 forward primers for TCR Vbeta segments and 13 reverse primers for TCR Jbeta segments was used. The CDR3 region of rearranged TCR beta genes was amplified from genomic DNA with a multiplex PCR assay. The amplified TCR beta libraries were sequenced on the Illumina HiSeq System as 87-base-pair reads. The study's processing was this. A later analysis counted approximately 84 million unique TCR beta chains across the roughly 700 repertoires, and some 12 million of these chains were shared by at least two donors. Raw reads were error-corrected and collapsed into unique sequences by a nearest-neighbor algorithm in which closely related sequences were merged to remove PCR and sequencing errors. CDR3 sequences were aligned to IMGT reference sequences to assign V, D and J gene segments. For a sequence to be retained, a match of at least six nucleotides to both a V gene segment and a J gene segment was required. Rearrangements were called productive when the CDR3 lacked stop codons and stayed in frame with V and J; all others were non-productive. Following IMGT convention, CDR3 was defined as the stretch from the second conserved V-encoded cysteine to the conserved J-encoded phenylalanine. The earlier analysis of a few hundred of the donors excluded any sequence lacking an unambiguous match to a single V gene segment. An earlier analysis of approximately 590 of the donors classified V segments as functional when productive rearrangements were above 56.7% and as segregating when the standard deviation between donors was above 5%. A statistical classification framework was developed to diagnose cytomegalovirus status using the catalog of TCR beta chain sequences. In a later analysis, V and J genes were assigned by comparing TCR nucleotide sequences against IMGT/GENE-DB human TR gene sequences. In a later analysis, CDR3 sequences and most-parsimonious VDJ recombination scenarios were assigned using the TCRdist pipeline. A later analysis defined each TCR beta chain by its CDR3 amino acid sequence plus V-gene family, and excluded reads lacking a unique V-gene family. A later analysis removed 592 highly shared, low-generation-probability nucleotide sequences to deal with suspected cross-contamination and a sequencing artifact. For each public chain, a later analysis derived a clonal expansion index from normalized ranks of inferred template counts within each repertoire. Generation probabilities in a later analysis came from a VDJ recombination model fitted to out-of-frame rearrangements, and those results were checked against IGoR. A later analysis scored TCR-TCR, TCR-HLA and TCR-CMV co-occurrence with hypergeometric tests, applying a repertoire-size bias correction to TCR pairs. To estimate false discovery rates, a later analysis permuted the HLA or CMV assignments 20 times. In a later analysis, co-occurring TCRs were grouped using DBSCAN, and TCRdist sequence similarity was added for clustering within HLA-allele-positive subsets. For co-occurrence clustering, repertoires with fewer than 30,000 or more than 120,000 public chains were excluded, along with roughly 5 repertoires with anomalous nucleotide sharing. TCRdb provides this immuneACCESS table in a form limited to in-frame rearrangements. Some clones are lacking; in checked studies, under half of them reflect an unresolved V gene, and why the rest are absent is not known. V, J and clone size reflect that table, while D and trimming were determined from the DNA. The sample table contains around 37,000 clones; only one count was recorded for 70% to 85% of them. The top ten constitute roughly a tenth of the sample.

The cohort comprised fewer than 750 healthy bone marrow donors. At the time of sampling, every cohort member was nominally healthy, though immune exposures that went unrecorded were likely present. The donor tested CMV seropositive and was one of the 289 seropositive cohort members. A peripheral blood sample was provided by each donor, and peripheral blood mononuclear cells were used for TCR beta sequencing. The Qiagen DNeasy Blood Extraction Kit was used to extract genomic DNA from the blood cell samples. This TCR derives from a woman aged 18 to 35 in good health and CMV-seropositive. This chain joins TRBV29-1 to TRBJ2-1, with TRBD2 as a weak D call on 7 bases. Sequenced sample: PBMCs. The nucleotide sequence reads as follows: TGCAGCGTTGATAGGGGAGGGACAACCTACTACAATGAGCAGTTCTTC. Its product reads: CSVDRGGTTYYNEQFF.